Presented here are 19 T cell receptor beta chains from one specimen sequenced in a study of blood T cell repertoires in COVID-19. Assay used: immunoSEQ multiplex PCR; TCRdb lists only in-frame clones, some missing. This sample has about 100,000 clones; almost 80% occur once, and the top ten carry 31%. The sample was peripheral blood. The receptors shown here come from a man aged 65 to 79 with active or convalescent COVID-19.

The chain employs TRBV19 and TRBJ1-1; 9 bases are a match to TRBD1. The germline V gene has CDR1 LNHDA and CDR2 SQIVND (reference sequence). V lost 9 bases to trimming and J lost 1 base; unmatched junction nucleotides: 6. This CDR3 has 14 amino acids. CDR3 bases: TGTGCCAGAAAAGGGGGACAGGGGAACACTGAAGCTTTCTTT. Translated, it gives CARKGGQGNTEAFF.

This clone appeared a few times. The chain has TRBV6-1 and TRBJ2-7; weak D call: TRBD2 (6 bases). V gave up 3 bases and J gave up 9 bases, with 24 bases separating them. The CDR3 has 16 residues. Germline V gene sequence: CDR1 MNHNS, CDR2 SASEGT. CDR3 in DNA: TGTGCCAGCAGTGAGCTCCGGGACTCTTCCCTAGGCGGGCAGTACTTC. It specifies CASSELRDSSLGGQYF.

The chain employs TRBV20-1 and TRBJ1-6; D not resolved. This CDR3 spans 16 amino acids. V lost 3 bases to trimming and J lost 0 bases, with 12 bases between them. Germline-derived CDR1 and CDR2 are DFQATT and SNEGSKA (reference sequence). The CDR3, as DNA: TGCAGTGCTAGTCCTTCTGCTAGCTCCTATAATTCACCCCTCCACTTT. Translation: CSASPSASSYNSPLHF.

The count of this clone is one. V is TRBV5-6 and J is TRBJ1-6, with 7 bases fitting TRBD1. The germline CDR1 and CDR2 sequences are SGHDT and YYEEEE. The CDR3 runs 16 residues. The V and J ends lost 0 bases and 9 bases, in that order; junction bases with no gene match: 9. The CDR3 nucleotides read TGTGCCAGCAGCTTGGCCACAGGGGCCCTTAGTTCACCCCTCCACTTT. Its protein product is CASSLATGALSSPLHF.

The rearrangement links TRBV11-2 to TRBJ2-6, with D perhaps matching TRBD2 (6 bases). This CDR3 region has 13 residues. The germline gives CDR1 SGHAT, CDR2 FQNNGV. Deletions cut 10 bases from V and 9 bases from J, with 16 bases between. CDR3 DNA sequence: TGTGCCATCACCGGAGGGAAACTCAACGTCCTGACTTTC. Translating it yields CAITGGKLNVLTF.

The gene calls are TRBV19 and TRBJ1-6, with 8 bases identical to TRBD1. Germline lookup yields CDR1 LNHDA and CDR2 SQIVND (reference sequence). J was trimmed by 1 base and V by 3 bases; bases with no gene match: 5. This CDR3 contains 17 residues. Here the CDR3 reads CASSIRTGKSYNSPLHF. The CDR3 nucleotides are TGTGCCAGTAGTATTCGGACAGGGAAGTCCTATAATTCACCCCTCCACTTT.

This clone appeared a few times. CDR3 sequence reads: CATSDGGSGQPQHF. The CDR3 nucleotides are TGTGCCACCAGTGATGGGGGGTCCGGGCAGCCCCAGCATTTT. The chain is built from TRBV24-1 and TRBJ1-5, with TRBD1 as a possible D gene (5 bases). Germline CDR1 is KGHDR and CDR2 is SFDVKD. The CDR3 consists of 14 residues. The V gene lost 3 bases and the J gene lost 7 bases, with 12 bases spanning the gap.

The V gene is TRBV4-3, the J gene TRBJ1-2; D is unresolved. CDR1 LGHNA and CDR2 YSLEER come from the germline V gene. The CDR3 has 15 amino acids. Trimming took off 2 bases at V and 6 bases at J, with 16 bases between the two ends. CDR3 nucleotides: TGCGCCAGCAGCCAAACTCTAATCCCAATGGATGGCTACACCTTC. Translating it yields CASSQTLIPMDGYTF.

This chain uses TRBV7-9 with TRBJ2-1; 15 nucleotides line up with TRBD2. Trimming cost V 0 bases and J 5 bases; bases outside gene matches: 8. The CDR3 runs 19 residues. Germline-derived CDR1 and CDR2 are SEHNR and FQNEAQ (reference sequence). The CDR3 coding sequence is TGTGCCAGCAGCTTAGCCGGGACTAGCGGGAGGCTGCGAAACAATGAGCAGTTCTTC. This sequence encodes CASSLAGTSGRLRNNEQFF.

A few counts support this clone. The chain's CDR3 is CASSAVTGSHEQYF. In DNA form, the CDR3 reads TGTGCCAGCAGCGCCGTCACAGGGTCTCACGAGCAGTACTTC. The rearrangement uses TRBV27 and TRBJ2-7, with D possibly matching TRBD1 (6 bases). The CDR3 spans 14 residues. Trimming left V 6 bases short and J 5 bases short, with 17 bases between. Germline loops: CDR1 MNHEY, CDR2 SMNVEV (reference sequence).

The chain couples TRBV12-3 or TRBV12-4 to TRBJ2-1; 9 bases agree with TRBD1. The J segment lost 6 bases and the V segment lost 3 bases, leaving 0 bases of the junction unmatched. CDR3 length: 13 amino acids. The CDR3 bases are TGTGCCAGCAGTTTGGACAGGGGCAATGAGCAGTTCTTC. The encoded protein is CASSLDRGNEQFF.

This chain uses TRBV29-1 with TRBJ2-1; a possible D gene is TRBD2 (6 bases). The CDR3 contains 14 residues. Trimming stripped 2 bases from V and 4 bases from J, with 12 bases between. Looked up from germline, CDR1 is SQVTM and CDR2 is ANQGSEA. The chain's CDR3 is CSVEMVGTYNEQFF. The CDR3, as DNA: TGCAGCGTTGAAATGGTGGGGACTTACAATGAGCAGTTCTTC.

This chain joins TRBV5-6 and TRBJ2-7; D call uncertain. CDR1 is SGHDT and CDR2 is YYEEEE in the germline V gene. Trimming cost V 0 bases and J 9 bases, with 13 bases left between them. This CDR3 region has 13 residues. The CDR3 nucleotides are TGTGCCAGCAGCTTGGGTCGGGTTTCCGGGCAGTACTTC. It specifies CASSLGRVSGQYF.

The chain has TRBV6-5 and TRBJ1-2; a weak D match, TRBD1 (5 bases). CDR1 and CDR2 from the germline V gene are MNHEY and SVGAGI. V lost 6 bases to trimming and J lost 6 bases, with 20 bases between them. There are 15 residues in the CDR3. The CDR3 loop reads CASRARSSPGDGYTF. The CDR3 DNA reads as TGTGCCAGCAGAGCCCGGAGTTCCCCGGGGGATGGCTACACCTTC.

The chain recombines TRBV18 with TRBJ2-1; D not resolved. The ends were cut back, 6 bases at V and 0 bases at J, with 15 bases in the middle. This CDR3 is built from 16 residues. Germline loops: CDR1 KGHSH, CDR2 LQKENI. The CDR3 coding sequence is TGTGCCAGCTCGAGCAACCCTCCGAGCTCCTACAATGAGCAGTTCTTC. Translation gives CASSSNPPSSYNEQFF.

The chain employs TRBV2 and TRBJ2-1; 9 bases are a match to TRBD2. Trimming removed 6 bases from V and 4 bases from J; junction bases left unmatched: 7. The CDR3 runs to 15 residues. From germline, CDR1 is SNHLY and CDR2 FYNNEI. CDR3 amino acids: CASREGLADYNEQFF. The CDR3 coding sequence is TGTGCCAGCAGGGAGGGACTAGCAGATTACAATGAGCAGTTCTTC.

This clone was seen only once. CDR3 sequence (DNA): TGTGCCAGCAGTTCCGGGACTAGCGCCCATACGCAGTATTTT. It translates to CASSSGTSAHTQYF. The V gene is TRBV7-2, the J gene TRBJ2-3, with 10 bases fitting TRBD2. Germline CDR1 is SGHTA and CDR2 is FQGNSA. This CDR3 spans 14 amino acids. The ends lost 6 bases at V and 7 bases at J; junction bases unmatched: 7.

The DNA for the CDR3 is TGTGCCAGTAGTTCCCAGATACAGGGGATGAACACTGAAGCTTTCTTT. Encoded protein: CASSSQIQGMNTEAFF. The gene calls are TRBV19 and TRBJ1-1; TRBD1 aligns across 7 bases. Germline values: CDR1 LNHDA, CDR2 SQIVND (reference sequence). The V and J ends lost 5 bases and 0 bases, in that order; junction bases with no gene match: 9. This CDR3 contains 16 residues.

This clone is a singleton in its sample. The V call is TRBV30, the J call TRBJ2-5; D unresolved. The CDR3 contains 12 residues. CDR1 is GTSNPN, CDR2 SVGIG, per germline (reference sequence). The germline V and J ends were trimmed by 2 bases and 5 bases, with 9 bases remaining between them. Here the CDR3 reads CAWSFSDETQYF. CDR3 DNA sequence: TGTGCCTGGAGTTTCAGCGATGAGACCCAGTACTTC. Complete variable domain (other parts from reference TRBV30 and TRBJ2-5): SQTIHQWPATLVQPVGSPLSLECTVEGTSNPNLYWYRQAAGRGLQLLFYSVGIGQISSEVPQNLSASRPQDRQFILSSKKLLLSDSGFYLCAWSFSDETQYFGPGTRLLVL.